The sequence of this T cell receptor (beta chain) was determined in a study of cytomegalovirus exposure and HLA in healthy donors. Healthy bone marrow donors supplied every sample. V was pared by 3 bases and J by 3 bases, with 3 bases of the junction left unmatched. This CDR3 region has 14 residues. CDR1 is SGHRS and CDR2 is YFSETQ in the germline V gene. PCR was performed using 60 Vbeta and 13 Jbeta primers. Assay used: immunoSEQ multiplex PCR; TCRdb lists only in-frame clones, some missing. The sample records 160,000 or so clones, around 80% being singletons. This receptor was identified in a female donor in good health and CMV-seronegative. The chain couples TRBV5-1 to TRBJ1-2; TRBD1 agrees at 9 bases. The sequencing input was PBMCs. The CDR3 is CASSSGQGYYGYTF. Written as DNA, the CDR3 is TGCGCCAGCAGCTCGGGACAGGGCTACTATGGCTACACCTTC.